Listed below are T cell receptor beta chains from one sample, sequenced in a study of blood T cell repertoires in COVID-19. Generated by immunoSEQ multiplex PCR, the TCRdb table keeps only in-frame clones and is missing some. The sample shows approximately 97,000 clones, approximately 84% of them seen only once. The source material was peripheral blood. These receptors originate from a man in his sixties with acute or convalescent COVID-19. CDR3s include the opening cysteine and the closing phenylalanine or tryptophan. A D gene is named only where the DNA matches it firmly. Not all rows give a size; the values are once, few, many and, for expanded clones, a class.

abundance,d_gene,j_gene,v_gene,CDR3nt,CDR3aa
NA,NA,TRBJ1-2,TRBV28,TGTGCCAGCAGCTTTCCGGCCGGGTCCCTCTTTTTCCATGGCTACACCTTC,CASSFPAGSLFFHGYTF
NA,NA,TRBJ2-7,TRBV11-3,TGTGCCAGCCATCGCTCAGGTGCCTCCCACGAGCAGTACTTC,CASHRSGASHEQYF
NA,NA,TRBJ1-3,TRBV29-1,TGCAGCGCCGCAATGGCCTCTGGAAACACCATATATTTT,CSAAMASGNTIYF
NA,TRBD1,TRBJ2-3,TRBV5-4,TGTGCCAGCAGCCCGCCACAGGGGGCCAGGGATACGCAGTATTTT,CASSPPQGARDTQYF
NA,TRBD2,TRBJ2-1,TRBV6-2/TRBV6-3,TGTGCCAGCAGTTTACTAGCGGGGGGGCTTTCTGGGGAGCAGTTCTTC,CASSLLAGGLSGEQFF
NA,NA,TRBJ2-2,TRBV6-5,TGTGCCAGCAGTTTTAATCCTATATCGAACACCGGGGAGCTGTTTTTT,CASSFNPISNTGELFF
NA,TRBD2,TRBJ2-7,TRBV7-2,TGTGCCAGCAGCTTAGCAACGGGAGGGGCGTTGGACGAGCAGTACTTC,CASSLATGGALDEQYF
NA,TRBD2,TRBJ2-1,TRBV9,TGTGCCAGCAGCCGCACGACTAGCGGGGCCTACAATGAGCAGTTCTTC,CASSRTTSGAYNEQFF
NA,NA,TRBJ1-1,TRBV11-2,TGTGCCAGCAGCTTGGCCGGCGGGTACGAAGCTTTCTTT,CASSLAGGYEAFF
NA,NA,TRBJ1-2,TRBV11-3,TGTGCCAGCAGCTTAGCGTGGACAGAACACTATGGCTACACCTTC,CASSLAWTEHYGYTF
NA,NA,TRBJ2-5,TRBV10-1,TGCGCCAGCAGTGAGTCGACAGCGGGCGGAGAGACCCAGTACTTC,CASSESTAGGETQYF
NA,NA,TRBJ2-6,TRBV4-3,TGCGCCAGCAGCCAAGAGACAGGTTCCGCCTCTGGGGCCAACGTCCTGACTTTC,CASSQETGSASGANVLTF
NA,TRBD2,TRBJ2-5,TRBV7-9,TGTGCCAGCAGCTTACTAGCGGGGGGGCCGGTCGAGACCCAGTACTTC,CASSLLAGGPVETQYF
NA,NA,TRBJ1-3,TRBV11-2,TGTGCCAGCAGCTTCGGGTTACTCTCTGGAAACACCATATATTTT,CASSFGLLSGNTIYF
NA,NA,TRBJ2-6,TRBV12-3/TRBV12-4,TGTGCCAGCGGGAGTTCTGGGGCCAACGTCCTGACTTTC,CASGSSGANVLTF
NA,TRBD1,TRBJ2-7,TRBV28,TGTGCCAGCAGTGGGTACAGGGGATTAGACGAGCAGTACTTC,CASSGYRGLDEQYF
NA,NA,TRBJ1-5,TRBV2,TGTGCCAGCAGTGAAGAGACACCCAATCAGCCCCAGCATTTT,CASSEETPNQPQHF
NA,NA,TRBJ1-1,TRBV7-2,TGTGCCAGCAGCCACGCGGGCTGGGGCACTGAAGCTTTCTTT,CASSHAGWGTEAFF
once,NA,TRBJ2-2,TRBV7-8,TGTGCCAGCAGCTTAGCTTACCCTAGCGCCGGGGAGCTGTTTTTT,CASSLAYPSAGELFF
few,NA,TRBJ1-5,TRBV10-3,TGTGCCATCAGTCCCGGGGGGAACAATCAGCCCCAGCATTTT,CAISPGGNNQPQHF
NA,NA,TRBJ2-3,TRBV5-1,TGCGCCAGCAGGCTAGCCTCGGGCACAGATACGCAGTATTTT,CASRLASGTDTQYF
NA,NA,TRBJ1-5,TRBV6-5,TGTGCCAGCAGTTACTATACTCAGGGCCAGCCCCAGCATTTT,CASSYYTQGQPQHF
NA,TRBD1,TRBJ1-5,TRBV7-9,TGTGCCAGCAGCTTAGGGAGCAGGGGGTTAGAGCCCCAGCATTTT,CASSLGSRGLEPQHF
NA,TRBD2,TRBJ2-6,TRBV28,TGTGCCAGCAGGGCAACTAGCGGGAGGGCGCTAAGCTCTGGGGCCAACGTCCTGACTTTC,CASRATSGRALSSGANVLTF
once,TRBD2,TRBJ2-1,TRBV10-3,TGTGCCAGCGTAGCGGGAGAAAGCTACAATGAGCAGTTCTTC,CASVAGESYNEQFF
NA,NA,TRBJ2-3,TRBV9,TGTGCCAGCAGCCCCGAAGGGGCATACACAGATACGCAGTATTTT,CASSPEGAYTDTQYF
NA,NA,TRBJ1-2,TRBV7-2,TGTGCCAGCAGCTTGCGTGTAGGAGCTAACTATGGCTACACCTTC,CASSLRVGANYGYTF
NA,NA,TRBJ2-7,TRBV7-9,TGTGCCAGCAGCTCGACTTACGAGCAGTACTTC,CASSSTYEQYF
few,TRBD1,TRBJ2-2,TRBV5-1,TGCGCCAGCAGCTGGACAGGGTCGACCGGGGAGCTGTTTTTT,CASSWTGSTGELFF
NA,TRBD2,TRBJ2-3,TRBV7-8,TGTGCCAGCAGCCCGTCTAGCGGGGGGGCAAATACGCAGTATTTT,CASSPSSGGANTQYF
NA,NA,TRBJ1-5,TRBV12-3/TRBV12-4,TGTGCCACGGCCCCCATAGAGGATCAGCCCCAGCATTTT,CATAPIEDQPQHF
NA,NA,TRBJ2-5,TRBV12-5,TGTGCTAGTGGTTCTCCGAAACTAGTCGGGCAAGAGACCCAGTACTTC,CASGSPKLVGQETQYF
many,NA,TRBJ1-4,TRBV7-2,TGTGCCAGCAGCTCCCAGCGCGGACTGAATGAAAAACTGTTTTTT,CASSSQRGLNEKLFF
NA,TRBD1,TRBJ1-1,TRBV5-1,TGCGCCAGCAGCTCGGGACAGATTATGAACACTGAAGCTTTCTTT,CASSSGQIMNTEAFF
NA,NA,TRBJ1-1,TRBV5-5,TGTGCCAGCAGCTTTGGGGGGTGGAACACTGAAGCTTTCTTT,CASSFGGWNTEAFF
NA,NA,TRBJ2-1,TRBV7-3,TGTGCCAGCAGCTTATCGGCTAGTAGCAATGAGCAGTTCTTC,CASSLSASSNEQFF
NA,NA,TRBJ1-1,TRBV7-2,TGTGCCAGCAGCCGACTACGCGGGACTGAAGCTTTCTTT,CASSRLRGTEAFF
NA,TRBD1,TRBJ2-6,TRBV18,TGTGCCAGCTCACCGTTTGACAGGGGGGCTGGGGCCAACGTCCTGACTTTC,CASSPFDRGAGANVLTF
NA,TRBD1,TRBJ1-5,TRBV19,TGTGCCAGTAGTACCCGGACAGGGGCAAGCAATCAGCCCCAGCATTTT,CASSTRTGASNQPQHF
NA,NA,TRBJ1-4,TRBV16,TGTGCCAGCAGCCAAACCGCCGGGGGAAAACTGTTTTTT,CASSQTAGGKLFF
NA,NA,TRBJ1-2,TRBV7-8,TGTGCCAGCAGCTTCTTGAGACAGGCGCCTTATGGCTACACCTTC,CASSFLRQAPYGYTF
NA,TRBD1,TRBJ2-3,TRBV5-1,TGCGCCAGCAGCATAGGGACAGGGCTGACAGATACGCAGTATTTT,CASSIGTGLTDTQYF
NA,NA,TRBJ2-2,TRBV6-4,TGTGCCAGCAAAAACAGCACCGGGGAGCTGTTTTTT,CASKNSTGELFF
NA,TRBD2,TRBJ2-5,TRBV5-4,TGTGCCAGCAGCTTGGTTGCTAGCGGGGTGGCGGGGGAGACCCAGTACTTC,CASSLVASGVAGETQYF
NA,TRBD2,TRBJ2-7,TRBV7-2,TGTGCCAGCAGCTTAAGCCCTAGCGGCCGCGAGCAGTACTTC,CASSLSPSGREQYF
NA,TRBD2,TRBJ2-5,TRBV30,TGTGCCTGGACTAGCGGGGGGGAGACCCAGTACTTC,CAWTSGGETQYF
NA,TRBD2,TRBJ2-7,TRBV11-2,TGTGCCAGCAGCTATGACCCCGGGACTAGCTACGAGCAGTACTTC,CASSYDPGTSYEQYF
NA,NA,TRBJ2-5,TRBV4-3,TGCGCCAGCAGCCAAGATACAGGGCTAGAGACCCAGTACTTC,CASSQDTGLETQYF
NA,NA,TRBJ2-1,TRBV7-7,TGTGCTAGCCCTCGCGGGGATACGTACAATGAGCAGTTCTTC,CASPRGDTYNEQFF
NA,NA,TRBJ2-7,TRBV6-1,TGTGCCAGCAGTGAAGGTTTTCATGAGCAGTACTTC,CASSEGFHEQYF
NA,TRBD2,TRBJ2-6,TRBV19,TGTGCCAGTAGTACCAAAGGACTAGCGGGAGTTGGTGGGGCCAACGTCCTGACTTTC,CASSTKGLAGVGGANVLTF
NA,TRBD1,TRBJ1-4,TRBV4-1,TGCGCCAGCAGCCAACAGGGGGTAGCTAATGAAAAACTGTTTTTT,CASSQQGVANEKLFF
NA,NA,TRBJ1-1,TRBV6-1,TGTGCCAGCACCCTGCAGGTGAACACTGAAGCTTTCTTT,CASTLQVNTEAFF
NA,TRBD1,TRBJ2-2,TRBV5-6,TGTGCCAGCAGCTTCGGGACAGGGAACACCGGGGAGCTGTTTTTT,CASSFGTGNTGELFF
NA,TRBD2,TRBJ2-2,TRBV4-2,TGTGCCAGCAGACCAACTAGCGGGGTCACCGGGGAGCTGTTTTTT,CASRPTSGVTGELFF
NA,TRBD2,TRBJ2-7,TRBV19,TGTGCCAGTAGTATACAATTCGTAAGGACTAGCGGATCCTACGAGCAGTACTTC,CASSIQFVRTSGSYEQYF
NA,TRBD1,TRBJ2-3,TRBV9,TGTGCCAGCAGCGCAACAGGGGGATACACAGATACGCAGTATTTT,CASSATGGYTDTQYF
NA,NA,TRBJ2-5,TRBV28,TGTGCCAGCAGTTGGGCAGTAGAGACCCAGTACTTC,CASSWAVETQYF